This TCR beta chain was sequenced during a study of metastatic and nonmetastatic thyroid tumors. As for the study in general: Repertoires of blood and of tissue (tumor or nodule) from malignant and benign thyroid patients were compared. Study-level points and caveats: Reportedly, malignant thyroid tumors had significantly higher TCR beta diversity than benign nodules, in blood and tumor.

There are a few counts of this clone. Its matching antigen is unknown. All patients reached thyroid surgery having received no treatment beforehand. The V gene end was trimmed by 4 bases and the J gene end by 6 bases; junction bases not matched to a gene: 11. Germline lookup yields CDR1 SGHRS and CDR2 YFSETQ. The CDR3 is made up of 15 amino acids. Authors' data handling: The study's classifier, a distant-metastasis tool for papillary thyroid cancer, was built using CDR3 differences across clinicopathological groups. TCRdb re-analyzed the PCR reads using MiXCR. The V and J calls and clone size are TCRdb's, not the authors'. Here the sample spans roughly 39,000 clones, approximately 44% being singletons.

The chain uses TRBV5-1 and TRBJ1-2, with 8 bases that match TRBD1. Material for sequencing was tumor tissue. The origin of this receptor is a male donor with papillary thyroid cancer or a benign thyroid nodule (not recorded which). Some clones in this sample may be carry-over from other donors' samples. The CDR3 nucleotides are TGCGCCAGCAGCCATGGACAGGGTCTAGATGATGGCTACACCTTC. Its translation is CASSHGQGLDDGYTF.